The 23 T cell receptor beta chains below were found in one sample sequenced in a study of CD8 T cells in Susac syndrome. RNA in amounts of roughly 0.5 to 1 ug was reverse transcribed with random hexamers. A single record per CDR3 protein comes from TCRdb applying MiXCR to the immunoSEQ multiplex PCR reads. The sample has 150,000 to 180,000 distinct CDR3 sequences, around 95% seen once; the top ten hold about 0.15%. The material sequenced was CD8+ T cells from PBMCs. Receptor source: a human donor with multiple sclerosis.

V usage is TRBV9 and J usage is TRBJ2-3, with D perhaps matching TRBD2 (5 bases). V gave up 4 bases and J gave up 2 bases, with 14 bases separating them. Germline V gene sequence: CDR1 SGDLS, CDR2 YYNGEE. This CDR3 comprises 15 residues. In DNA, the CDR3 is TGTGCCAGCAGCCCTGGTGGGAGCACCACAGATACGCAGTATTTT. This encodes CASSPGGSTTDTQYF.

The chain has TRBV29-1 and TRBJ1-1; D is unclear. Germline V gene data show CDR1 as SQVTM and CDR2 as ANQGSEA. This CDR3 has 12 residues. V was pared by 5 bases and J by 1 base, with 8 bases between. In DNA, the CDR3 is TGCAGCGTTCTCACAGAGAACACTGAAGCTTTCTTT. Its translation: CSVLTENTEAFF.

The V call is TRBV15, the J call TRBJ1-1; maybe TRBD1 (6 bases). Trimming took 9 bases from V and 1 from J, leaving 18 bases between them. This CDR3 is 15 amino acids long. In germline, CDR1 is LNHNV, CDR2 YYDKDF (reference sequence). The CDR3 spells CATDTGKKSNTEAFF. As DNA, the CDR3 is TGTGCCACTGATACAGGGAAAAAATCGAACACTGAAGCTTTCTTT. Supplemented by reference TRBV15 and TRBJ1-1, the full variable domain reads DAMVIQNPRYQVTQFGKPVTLSCSQTLNHNVMYWYQQKSSQAPKLLFHYYDKDFNNEADTPDNFQSRRPNTSFCFLDIRSPGLGDTAMYLCATDTGKKSNTEAFFGQGTRLTVV.

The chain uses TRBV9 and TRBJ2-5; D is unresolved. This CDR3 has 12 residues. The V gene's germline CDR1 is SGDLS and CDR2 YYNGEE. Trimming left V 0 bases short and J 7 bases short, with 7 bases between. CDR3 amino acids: CASSVGAGTQYF. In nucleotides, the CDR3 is TGTGCCAGCAGCGTAGGGGCAGGGACCCAGTACTTC.

Here the CDR3 DNA reads TGTGCCAGCGATCAAGGGGGCAACTATGGCTACACCTTC. This gives the protein CASDQGGNYGYTF. This rearrangement joins TRBV13 to TRBJ1-2, with TRBD1 matching over 7 bases. The germline V gene encodes CDR1 PRHDT and CDR2 FYEKMQ (reference sequence). The CDR3 totals 13 residues. J gave up 2 bases and V 8 bases, and 5 bases lay outside the gene matches.

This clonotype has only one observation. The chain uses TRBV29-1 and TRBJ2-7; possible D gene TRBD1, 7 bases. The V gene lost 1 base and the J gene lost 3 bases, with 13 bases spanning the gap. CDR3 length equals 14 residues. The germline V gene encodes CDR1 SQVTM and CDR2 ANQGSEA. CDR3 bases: TGCAGCGTTGAAGGGGTCCAGGGGGGCTACGAGCAGTACTTC. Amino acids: CSVEGVQGGYEQYF.

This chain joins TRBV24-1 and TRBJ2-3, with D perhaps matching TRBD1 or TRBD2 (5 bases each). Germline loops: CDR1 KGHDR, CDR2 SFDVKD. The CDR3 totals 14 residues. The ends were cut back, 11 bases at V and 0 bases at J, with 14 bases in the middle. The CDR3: CASYPGPSTDTQYF. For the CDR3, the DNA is TGTGCCAGTTATCCGGGACCGAGCACAGATACGCAGTATTTT.

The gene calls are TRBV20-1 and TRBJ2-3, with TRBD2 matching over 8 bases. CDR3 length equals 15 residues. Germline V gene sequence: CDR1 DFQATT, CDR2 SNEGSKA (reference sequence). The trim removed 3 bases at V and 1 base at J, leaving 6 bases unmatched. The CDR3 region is CSARDGAGGTDTQYF. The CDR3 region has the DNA TGCAGTGCTAGGGATGGAGCGGGGGGCACAGATACGCAGTATTTT.

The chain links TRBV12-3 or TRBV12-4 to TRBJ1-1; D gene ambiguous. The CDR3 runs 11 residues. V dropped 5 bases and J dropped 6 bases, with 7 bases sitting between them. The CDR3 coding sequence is TGTGCCAGCAGTCCGGCGGCTGAAGCTTTCTTT. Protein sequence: CASSPAAEAFF.

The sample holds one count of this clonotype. CDR3 nucleotide sequence: TGTGCCAGCAGCTTAGTAGGACGGGAGGAGACCCAGTACTTC. Amino acids: CASSLVGREETQYF. The chain is built from TRBV11-2 and TRBJ2-5; possibly TRBD2 for D (6 bases). The CDR3 has 14 amino acids. Trimming removed 1 base at V and 5 bases at J, with 11 bases between. The V gene's germline CDR1 is SGHAT and CDR2 FQNNGV.

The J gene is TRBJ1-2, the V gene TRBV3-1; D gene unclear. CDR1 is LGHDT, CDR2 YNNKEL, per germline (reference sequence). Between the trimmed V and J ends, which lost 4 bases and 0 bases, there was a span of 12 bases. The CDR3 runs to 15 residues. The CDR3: CASSLTPAANYGYTF. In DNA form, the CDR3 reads TGTGCCAGCAGCCTCACACCCGCTGCTAACTATGGCTACACCTTC.

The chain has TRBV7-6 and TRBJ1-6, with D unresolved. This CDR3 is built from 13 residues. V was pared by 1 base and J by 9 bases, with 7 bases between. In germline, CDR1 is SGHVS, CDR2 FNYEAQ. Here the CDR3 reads CASSLGSSSPLHF. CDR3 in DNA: TGTGCCAGCAGCTTAGGGAGTTCTTCACCCCTCCACTTT.

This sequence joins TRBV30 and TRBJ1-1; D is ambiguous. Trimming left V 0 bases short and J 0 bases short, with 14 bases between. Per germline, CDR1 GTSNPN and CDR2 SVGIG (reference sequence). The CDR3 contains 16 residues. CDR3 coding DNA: TGTGCCTGGAGTGTACCCTACCGCGATATGAACACTGAAGCTTTCTTT. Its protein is CAWSVPYRDMNTEAFF.

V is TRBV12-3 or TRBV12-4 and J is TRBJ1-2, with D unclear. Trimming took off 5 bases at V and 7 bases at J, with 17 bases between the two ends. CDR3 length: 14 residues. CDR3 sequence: CASSPKPVLSGYTF. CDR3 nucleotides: TGTGCCAGCAGTCCCAAACCCGTGTTGAGTGGCTACACCTTC.

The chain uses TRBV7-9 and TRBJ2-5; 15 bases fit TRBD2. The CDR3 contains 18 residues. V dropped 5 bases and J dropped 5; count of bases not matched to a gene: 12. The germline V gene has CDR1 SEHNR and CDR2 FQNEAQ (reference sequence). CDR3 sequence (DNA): TGTGCCAGCAGCACACGGACTAGCGGGGGGGCCGCTTTTGAGACCCAGTACTTC. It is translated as CASSTRTSGGAAFETQYF.

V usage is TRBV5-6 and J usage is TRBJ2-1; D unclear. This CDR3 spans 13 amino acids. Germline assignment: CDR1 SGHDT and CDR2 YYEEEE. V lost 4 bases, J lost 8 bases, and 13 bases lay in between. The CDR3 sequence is CASSPAGDDEQFF. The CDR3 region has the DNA TGTGCCAGCAGCCCCGCAGGCGACGATGAGCAGTTCTTC.

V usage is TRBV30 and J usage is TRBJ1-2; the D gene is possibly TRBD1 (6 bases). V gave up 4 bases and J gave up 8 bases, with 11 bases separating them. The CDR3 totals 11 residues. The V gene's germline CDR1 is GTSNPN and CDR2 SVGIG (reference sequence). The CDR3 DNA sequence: TGTGCCTGGACCGAAGGGGGAGGCTACACCTTC. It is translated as CAWTEGGGYTF. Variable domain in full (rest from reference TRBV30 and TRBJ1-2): SQTIHQWPATLVQPVGSPLSLECTVEGTSNPNLYWYRQAAGRGLQLLFYSVGIGQISSEVPQNLSASRPQDRQFILSSKKLLLSDSGFYLCAWTEGGGYTFGSGTRLTVV.

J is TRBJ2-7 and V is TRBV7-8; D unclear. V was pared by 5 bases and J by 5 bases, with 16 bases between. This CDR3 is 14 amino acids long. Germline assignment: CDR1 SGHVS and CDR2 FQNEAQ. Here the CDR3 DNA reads TGTGCCAGCAGCCCCCGTGGAAGCCGTAACGAGCAGTACTTC. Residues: CASSPRGSRNEQYF.

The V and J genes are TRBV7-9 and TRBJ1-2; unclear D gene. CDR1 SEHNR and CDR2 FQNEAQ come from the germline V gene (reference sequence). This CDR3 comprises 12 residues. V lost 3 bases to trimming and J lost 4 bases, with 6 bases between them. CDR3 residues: CASSLGRYGYTF. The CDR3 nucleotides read TGTGCCAGCAGCTTGGGTCGCTATGGCTACACCTTC.

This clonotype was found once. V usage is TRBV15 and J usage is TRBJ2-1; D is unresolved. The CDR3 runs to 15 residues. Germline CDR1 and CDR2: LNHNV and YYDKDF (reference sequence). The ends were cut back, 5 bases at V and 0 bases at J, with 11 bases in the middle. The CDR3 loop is CATSLDGSSYNEQFF. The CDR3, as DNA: TGTGCCACCAGCCTGGACGGATCCTCCTACAATGAGCAGTTCTTC.

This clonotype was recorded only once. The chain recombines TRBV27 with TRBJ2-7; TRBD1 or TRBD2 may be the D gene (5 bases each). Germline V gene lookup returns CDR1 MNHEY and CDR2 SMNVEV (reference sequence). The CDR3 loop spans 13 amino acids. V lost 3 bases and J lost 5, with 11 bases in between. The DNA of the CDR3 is TGTGCCAGCAGTTTGGGGGTAGGTAACGAGCAGTACGTC. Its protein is CASSLGVGNEQYV.

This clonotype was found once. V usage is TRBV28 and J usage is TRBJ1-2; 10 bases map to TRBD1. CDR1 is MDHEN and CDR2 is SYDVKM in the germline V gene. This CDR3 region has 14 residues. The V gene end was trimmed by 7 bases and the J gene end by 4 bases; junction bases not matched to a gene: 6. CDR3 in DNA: TGTGCCAGCAACGACAGGGGGCGCGCCTATGGCTACACCTTC. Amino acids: CASNDRGRAYGYTF.

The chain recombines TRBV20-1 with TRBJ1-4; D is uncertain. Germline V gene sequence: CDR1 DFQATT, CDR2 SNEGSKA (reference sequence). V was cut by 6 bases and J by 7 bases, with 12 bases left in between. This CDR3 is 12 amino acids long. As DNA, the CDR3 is TGCAGTGCCGGGCCGGGGAGTGAAAAACTGTTTTTT. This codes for CSAGPGSEKLFF.